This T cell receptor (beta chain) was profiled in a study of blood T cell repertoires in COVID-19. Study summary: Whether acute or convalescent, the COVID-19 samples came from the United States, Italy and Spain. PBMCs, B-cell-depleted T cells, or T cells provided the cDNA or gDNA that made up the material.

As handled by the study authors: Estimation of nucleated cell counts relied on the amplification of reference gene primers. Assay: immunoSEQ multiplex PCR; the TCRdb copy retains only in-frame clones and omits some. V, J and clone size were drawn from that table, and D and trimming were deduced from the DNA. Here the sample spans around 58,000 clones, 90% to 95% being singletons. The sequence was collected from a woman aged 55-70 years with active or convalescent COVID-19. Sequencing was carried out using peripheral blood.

The CDR3 loop is CAWMGGQGGGNTIYF. The CDR3 bases are TGTGCCTGGATGGGGGGACAGGGGGGCGGAAACACCATATATTTT. The J gene is TRBJ1-3, the V gene TRBV30; 11 nucleotides line up with TRBD1. Losses at the gene ends were 4 bases for V and 4 bases for J; bases not matched to a gene: 6. The CDR3 contains 15 residues. From germline, CDR1 is GTSNPN and CDR2 SVGIG (reference sequence).